These 18 T cell receptor beta chains share one sample of origin, sequenced in a study of T cell responses to AZD1222 COVID-19 vaccine (dated by TCRdb to the early 2020s). The library was obtained by the immunoSEQ multiplex PCR assay. In TCRdb, the immuneACCESS table is reduced to in-frame sequences with V and J assigned. These tables do not hold every clone; where another copy was compared, an unresolved V gene accounts for under half, and the others remain unexplained. The sample yields 150,000 or so clones; over 80% were counted once. Jointly, the top ten make up about 4% of the sample. Reading the label with the study, this specimen's time point is: about 28 days (+/-7) after the second vaccine dose. This specimen consisted of peripheral blood, obtained 28 days after the second AZD1222 dose. The receptors originated from an adult who received the AZD1222 COVID-19 vaccine.

This chain joins TRBV6-1 and TRBJ2-1; unclear D gene. The V gene lost 2 bases and the J gene lost 2 bases, with 7 bases spanning the gap. Per germline, CDR1 MNHNS and CDR2 SASEGT. This CDR3 is 14 amino acids long. The CDR3 sequence is CASSERGAYNEQFF. DNA for the CDR3: TGTGCCAGCAGTGAACGAGGCGCCTACAATGAGCAGTTCTTC.

This sequence joins TRBV13 and TRBJ2-1; D is undetermined. Germline V CDR1 and CDR2: PRHDT, FYEKMQ (reference sequence). The CDR3 loop spans 15 amino acids. Trimming stripped 10 bases from V and 5 bases from J, with 21 bases between. CDR3 region: CATRRRETPNNEQFF. The CDR3 DNA reads TGTGCCACCAGAAGAAGGGAAACCCCAAACAATGAGCAGTTCTTC.

The V call is TRBV4-2, the J call TRBJ2-7; TRBD2 might be the D (6 bases). This CDR3 contains 16 residues. V dropped 0 bases and J dropped 0 bases, with 12 bases sitting between them. Germline V gene data show CDR1 as LGHNA and CDR2 as YNFKEQ. The CDR3 DNA is TGTGCCAGCAGCCAAGATGTAGGCGGGGCCTCCTACGAGCAGTACTTC. It codes for CASSQDVGGASYEQYF.

The chain has TRBV3-1 (or the pseudogene TRBV3-2) and TRBJ1-3; D is undetermined. V lost 1 base to trimming and J lost 0 bases, with 10 bases between them. The CDR3 covers 16 residues. Germline CDR1 and CDR2: LGHDT and YNNKEL (reference sequence). The CDR3 is CASSQGTTISGNTIYF. The CDR3 nucleotides are TGTGCCAGCAGCCAAGGGACGACTATCTCTGGAAACACCATATATTTT.

This chain links TRBV9 with TRBJ1-1, with 9 nucleotides matching TRBD1. Germline V CDR1 and CDR2: SGDLS, YYNGEE. The CDR3 covers 18 residues. The J segment lost 4 bases and the V segment lost 4 bases, leaving 17 bases of the junction unmatched. The CDR3 here is CASSPAGTGTSSGTEAFF. CDR3 DNA: TGTGCCAGCAGCCCCGCCGGGACAGGGACTTCTTCGGGCACTGAAGCTTTCTTT.

The chain employs TRBV7-2 and TRBJ2-1; 10 bases are shared with TRBD2. This CDR3 comprises 17 residues. The V segment lost 5 bases and the J segment 7 bases; nucleotides outside the gene matches: 14. Germline CDR1 is SGHTA and CDR2 is FQGNSA. CDR3 loop: CASSPRGSGRLLNEQFF. In DNA, the CDR3 is TGTGCCAGCAGCCCGCGGGGTAGCGGGAGGTTATTGAATGAGCAGTTCTTC.

This chain links TRBV6-2 or TRBV6-3 with TRBJ1-2, with 9 bases lining up with TRBD1. V lost 2 bases, J lost 3 bases, and 7 bases stayed unmatched. CDR1 is MNHEY and CDR2 is SVGEGT in the germline V gene. The CDR3 extends over 16 amino acids. The CDR3 loop is CASSYPRQGVYYGYTF. CDR3 coding DNA: TGTGCCAGCAGTTACCCTCGACAGGGGGTCTACTATGGCTACACCTTC.

The chain uses TRBV7-9 and TRBJ1-1, with a possible D match to TRBD1 (6 bases). Germline V gene sequence: CDR1 SEHNR, CDR2 FQNEAQ (reference sequence). Trimming removed 5 bases from V and 1 base from J, with 14 bases in between. The CDR3 extends over 15 amino acids. The CDR3 DNA sequence: TGTGCCAGCAGCGTAGAAAGGGGGGAGAACACTGAAGCTTTCTTT. Its protein product is CASSVERGENTEAFF.

The chain recombines TRBV11-2 with TRBJ1-6; no reliable D call. The CDR3 covers 14 residues. The germline gives CDR1 SGHAT, CDR2 FQNNGV. Trimming took 0 bases from V and 10 from J, leaving 10 bases between them. CDR3 in DNA: TGTGCCAGCAGCTTAGATCGGTTCGGATCACCCCTCCACTTT. This codes for CASSLDRFGSPLHF.

This clone was observed once. The rearrangement uses TRBV4-3 and TRBJ2-2; 10 bases line up with TRBD2. The CDR3 covers 16 residues. Germline V gene data show CDR1 as LGHNA and CDR2 as YSLEER. V dropped 1 base and J dropped 5; count of bases not matched to a gene: 4. The CDR3 spells CASSQVVLAGTGELFF. The CDR3 DNA is TGCGCCAGCAGCCAAGTTGTACTAGCGGGAACCGGGGAGCTGTTTTTT.

The chain is built from TRBV5-6 and TRBJ2-3; the match to TRBD1 covers 9 bases. Losses at the gene ends were 4 bases for V and 2 bases for J; bases not matched to a gene: 5. CDR1 is SGHDT, CDR2 YYEEEE, per germline. CDR3 length: 15 residues. CDR3 bases: TGTGCCAGCAGCGGGGGACAGGGTCTCACAGATACGCAGTATTTT. As protein: CASSGGQGLTDTQYF.

The V call is TRBV2, the J call TRBJ2-1, with D perhaps TRBD2 (5 bases). The V end lost 6 bases, the J end lost 10 bases, and 16 bases lay between the germline ends. Germline CDR1 reads SNHLY; CDR2 reads FYNNEI. The CDR3 is made up of 13 amino acids. The CDR3 protein is CASRTGPGEEQFF. In nucleotides, the CDR3 is TGTGCCAGCAGGACCGGACCCGGGGAGGAGCAGTTCTTC.

This chain connects TRBV19 to TRBJ1-2; no clear D. The CDR3 covers 15 residues. V was clipped by 5 bases and J by 5 bases, with 18 bases between them. Germline loops: CDR1 LNHDA, CDR2 SQIVND (reference sequence). CDR3 sequence reads: CASSFEDPSRYGYTF. For the CDR3, the DNA is TGTGCCAGTAGTTTTGAGGACCCATCGCGGTATGGCTACACCTTC. Together with reference TRBV19 and TRBJ1-2, the CDR3 gives the full variable domain: DGGITQSPKYLFRKEGQNVTLSCEQNLNHDAMYWYRQDPGQGLRLIYYSQIVNDFQKGDIAEGYSVSREKKESFPLTVTSAQKNPTAFYLCASSFEDPSRYGYTFGSGTRLTVV.

The V call is TRBV7-9, the J call TRBJ1-2; no definite D call. The CDR3 runs 13 residues. V lost 11 bases to trimming and J lost 8 bases, with 21 bases between them. Germline V gene data show CDR1 as SEHNR and CDR2 as FQNEAQ (reference sequence). The CDR3 nucleotides read TGTGCCCTCCCGTTGAAGGCAGCCTTCGGCTACACCTTC. This codes for CALPLKAAFGYTF.

The J gene is TRBJ2-7, the V gene TRBV19; 10 positions agree with TRBD1. The CDR3 is 19 amino acids. Looked up from germline, CDR1 is LNHDA and CDR2 is SQIVND (reference sequence). V trimming: 3 bases; J trimming: 0 bases; junction bases outside the gene matches: 14. CDR3 bases: TGTGCCAGTAGTATGTTTCTGGGACAGGGGATGGCTATCTCCTACGAGCAGTACTTC. It is translated as CASSMFLGQGMAISYEQYF.

The gene calls are TRBV6-5 and TRBJ1-5; D is unclear. The CDR3 consists of 15 residues. Trimming left V 6 bases short and J 2 bases short, with 14 bases between. Germline V gene data show CDR1 as MNHEY and CDR2 as SVGAGI. The CDR3 bases are TGTGCCAGCAGCCTCGGCTTGGTGGGCAATCAGCCCCAGCATTTT. This translates into CASSLGLVGNQPQHF.

This clone was recorded once. The chain employs TRBV19 and TRBJ1-5; 9 bases are shared with TRBD1. J lost 4 bases, V lost 6 bases, and 10 bases had no gene match. The germline V gene encodes CDR1 LNHDA and CDR2 SQIVND (reference sequence). The CDR3 covers 16 residues. CDR3 DNA sequence: TGTGCCAGTAGGGAAAGAGACAGGGGGTTAAATCAGCCCCAGCATTTT. Protein sequence: CASRERDRGLNQPQHF.

The chain joins TRBV5-1 to TRBJ2-2; weak D call: TRBD1 (6 bases). V dropped 5 bases and J dropped 3 bases, with 14 bases sitting between them. Germline assignment: CDR1 SGHRS and CDR2 YFSETQ. This CDR3 region has 15 residues. CDR3 region: CASSYLQGDTGELFF. CDR3 nucleotide sequence: TGCGCCAGCAGTTACTTACAGGGAGACACCGGGGAGCTGTTTTTT.